This T cell receptor (beta chain) was sequenced during a study of regulatory T cells in long-lasting Graves disease. Study conclusions and caveats: It was peripheral blood alone, not thyroid tissue, that was studied.

Time point noted: newly diagnosed GD, antithyroid drugs for less than 3 months. Construction of the TCR library relied on RNA isolated from PBMCs. This clonotype came up a few times. What it binds is unknown. It may be a read error: a sequence one base away is much more abundant. For TCR beta, libraries came from iRepertoire HTBI primers and Arm-PCR of CDR3 regions. From the multiplex PCR reads, TCRdb called clonotypes with MiXCR, one entry per CDR3 protein. The table records roughly 500,000 distinct CDR3 sequences, 13% of them present only once. This sample also appeared in a second study, on T cells in Graves' hyperthyroidism and ophthalmopathy. Per that study: Ophthalmopathy stood apart from stable hyperthyroidism in a 13 V-J model.

The receptor was derived from a man under 40 with Graves disease. Specimen: peripheral blood mononuclear cells (PBMCs), collected at new diagnosis, from a patient treated with antithyroid drugs.

In nucleotides, the CDR3 is TGTGCCAGTAGTATCACAGGGAAGTGGACCTACAATGGGCAGTTCTTC. As protein: CASSITGKWTYNGQFF. V is TRBV19 and J is TRBJ2-1, with a possible D match to TRBD1 (6 bases). Germline CDR1 is LNHDA and CDR2 is SQIVND (reference sequence). The CDR3 is made up of 16 amino acids.